This TCR beta chain was sequenced for a study of blood T cell repertoires in COVID-19. Germline CDR1 reads LNHDA; CDR2 reads SQIVND (reference sequence). The germline V and J ends were trimmed by 7 bases and 6 bases, with 16 bases remaining between them. This CDR3 comprises 14 residues. Only in-frame clones appear in the TCRdb table, and some are missing; sequencing was by immunoSEQ multiplex PCR. This table holds around 200,000 clones, over 75% found once. Sequences were obtained from peripheral blood. The clonotype was recovered from a man in his fifties or sixties with acute or convalescent COVID-19. V usage is TRBV19 and J usage is TRBJ1-5; weak D call: TRBD1 (6 bases). In nucleotides, the CDR3 is TGTGCCAGTACGGACAGTCCTACGGGTCAGCCCCAGCATTTT. Translation gives CASTDSPTGQPQHF.